This T cell receptor beta chain was recovered during a study of radiotherapy plus CTLA-4 blockade in lung cancer (dated by TCRdb to 2016 to 2018). Study-wide context: Among the enrolled patients, under 20% had an objective response, and roughly 30% reached disease control. Paper-wide results and their limitations: Early dynamic changes in blood T cell clones, together with increased serum interferon-beta after radiation, were reported as the strongest predictors of response. After treatment with radiotherapy and ipilimumab, TCR clones that originated in tumors expanded in peripheral blood.

Based on its abundance in the sample, this clone is medium-sized (0.01 to 0.1%). This clone's antigen is unknown. Base qualities are not recorded, but no much larger clone differs from it by a single base. Here V drops 1 base and J drops 4 bases, and the junction holds 6 bases not matched to any gene. The CDR3 sequence holds 14 residues, the cysteine and phenylalanine included. The read is trimmed to its CDR3 DNA, 42 bases read in frame from base 1. CDR1 is given as GTSNPN and CDR2 as SVGIG, both from the germline V gene (reference sequence). In this study, focal radiation therapy paired with CTLA-4 blockade (ipilimumab) was tested in patients who had chemo-refractory metastatic non-small-cell lung cancer. Library preparation employed the immunoSEQ multiplex PCR assay. Imported from immuneACCESS, the table was reduced by TCRdb to in-frame sequences with V and J called. These copies leave out some clones; in studies compared against another copy, an unresolved V gene accounts for under half, and the cause of the remainder is not known. The sample table contains tens of thousands of clones; only one count was recorded for more than 60% of them. The ten biggest clones cover around a tenth of the sample.

The receptor was derived from a human donor with non-small cell lung cancer who had stable disease on radiotherapy plus ipilimumab. The sequencing here drew on peripheral blood, taken from a patient treated with radiotherapy plus ipilimumab. The V gene is TRBV30 and the J gene is TRBJ2-7, and 8 junction bases match TRBD1. The CDR3 region has the sequence CAWSAGGFQYEQYF. The nucleotides read TGTGCCTGGAGTGCAGGGGGCTTTCAATACGAGCAGTACTTC.